This T cell receptor beta chain was profiled in a study of cytomegalovirus exposure and HLA in healthy donors. Study findings and constraints: A later analysis linked a missense DCLRE1C variant to TCR beta V- and J-gene trimming.

Germline V gene sequence: CDR1 SGDLS, CDR2 YYNGEE. The CDR3 contains 15 residues. The germline V and J ends were trimmed by 0 bases and 4 bases, with 10 bases remaining between them. It was with 60 Vbeta and 13 Jbeta primers that the PCR ran. Data came from immunoSEQ multiplex PCR; TCRdb stores just in-frame clones and leaves some out. The sample consists of about 220,000 clones, approximately 79% of them appearing once. Worth noting for this clone: Its antigen is unidentified.

V and J are TRBV9 and TRBJ2-2, with D perhaps TRBD1 (5 bases). The receptor comes from a male donor in good health and CMV-seronegative. Specimen: PBMCs. CDR3: CASSVDTGATGELFF. The CDR3 DNA reads TGTGCCAGCAGCGTAGACACAGGAGCCACCGGGGAGCTGTTTTTT.